This T cell receptor beta chain appears in the sequencing data of a study of blood T cell repertoires in COVID-19. Looking at the study overall: Samples of COVID-19 (acute and convalescent) were obtained from the United States, Italy and Spain.

This clone was counted only a few times. The CDR3 is 16 amino acids. In germline, CDR1 is SGHRS, CDR2 YFSETQ. The germline V and J ends were trimmed by 0 bases and 1 base, with 13 bases remaining between them. TCRdb's copy holds only in-frame clones and misses some; the assay was immunoSEQ multiplex PCR. The sample consists of 75,000 to 95,000 clones, about 90% of them appearing once. The rearrangement joins TRBV5-1 to TRBJ1-1; perhaps TRBD1 as D (6 bases). Source material: peripheral blood. This clonotype originated in a man in his fifties with active COVID-19. The CDR3 nucleotides are TGCGCCAGCAGCTTGGACGGTACAGGGCAGAACACTGAAGCTTTCTTT. It encodes CASSLDGTGQNTEAFF. The full variable domain, with the rest looked up from reference TRBV5-1 and TRBJ1-1, is KAGVTQTPRYLIKTRGQQVTLSCSPISGHRSVSWYQQTPGQGLQFLFEYFSETQRNKGNFPGRFSGRQFSNSRSEMNVSTLELGDSALYLCASSLDGTGQNTEAFFGQGTRLTVV.